The clone carrying this T cell receptor beta chain was counted between two and nine times. Its antigen is still unknown. These data come from a study of blood T cells in healthy people across ages. Study-wide results and limits: Greater diversity and more naive CD4+ cells were seen in long-lived donors than in aged donors.

A second roughly 6 to 11 cycle PCR used barcoded and J-beta primers. TCRdb itself ran the 5' RACE reads through MiXCR, one entry per CDR3 protein. The table lists hundreds of thousands of distinct CDR3 sequences, 48% of them singletons, with around an eighth in the top ten. V trimming: 0 bases; J trimming: 1 base; junction bases outside the gene matches: 9. The CDR3 is 17 residues long. The germline V gene encodes CDR1 MGHDK and CDR2 SYGVNS. The sample was blood. The V and J genes are TRBV25-1 and TRBJ2-7, with 7 bases matching TRBD2. The receptor's source is a man younger than 40 in good health. The chain's CDR3 is CASSEYYGGGKSYEQYF. CDR3 coding DNA: TGTGCCAGCAGTGAATATTATGGCGGGGGTAAATCCTACGAGCAGTACTTC.